This T cell receptor (beta chain) originates from a study of blood T cell repertoires in COVID-19. Study-wide background: The origin of the acute and convalescent COVID-19 samples was the United States, Italy and Spain.

Sequencing used immunoSEQ multiplex PCR; TCRdb keeps in-frame clones, though not all of them. In the table there are about 220,000 clones, more than 70% of which are singletons. This TCR was recovered from a woman of 80 years or more with acute or convalescent COVID-19. Sequenced sample: peripheral blood.

This chain's CDR3 is CASSRSVSSTDTQYF. The CDR3 DNA follows: TGTGCCAGCAGCCGAAGCGTTTCTAGCACAGATACGCAGTATTTT. V is TRBV7-3 and J is TRBJ2-3, with D hard to call. The CDR3 runs 15 residues. CDR1 SGHTA and CDR2 FQGTGA come from the germline V gene. V was shortened by 5 bases and J by 0 bases, with 12 bases between the two germline ends.